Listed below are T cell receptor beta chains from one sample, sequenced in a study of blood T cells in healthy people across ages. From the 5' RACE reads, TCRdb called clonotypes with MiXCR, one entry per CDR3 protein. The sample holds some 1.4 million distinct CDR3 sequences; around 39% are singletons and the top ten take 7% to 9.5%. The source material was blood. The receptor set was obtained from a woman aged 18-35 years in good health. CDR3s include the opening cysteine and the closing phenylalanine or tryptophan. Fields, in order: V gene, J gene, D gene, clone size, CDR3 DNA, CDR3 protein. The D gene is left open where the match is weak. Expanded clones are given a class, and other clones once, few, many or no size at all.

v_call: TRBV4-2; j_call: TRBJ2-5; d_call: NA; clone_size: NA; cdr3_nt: TGTGCCAGCAGCCAACACTCGAGAGGAGAGACCCACTACTTC; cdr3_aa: CASSQHSRGETHYF
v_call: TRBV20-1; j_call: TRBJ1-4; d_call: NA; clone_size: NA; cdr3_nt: TGCAGTGCGCTCCGGGAGGGGGAAAAACTGTTTTTT; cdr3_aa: CSALREGEKLFF
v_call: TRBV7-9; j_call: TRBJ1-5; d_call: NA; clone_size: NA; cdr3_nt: TGTGCCAGCAGCTTAGCAGGGGGGGCTGGCAATCAGTCCCAGCATTTT; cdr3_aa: CASSLAGGAGNQSQHF
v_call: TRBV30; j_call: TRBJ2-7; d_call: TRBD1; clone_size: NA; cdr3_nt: TGTGCCTGGAGTTTTCCGGGACAGGGGATATACGAGCAGTACTTC; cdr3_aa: CAWSFPGQGIYEQYF
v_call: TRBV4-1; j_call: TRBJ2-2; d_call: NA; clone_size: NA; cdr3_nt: TGCGCCAGCAGCCAAGATTACCTCCCCCCGGGCACCGGGGAGCTGTTTTTT; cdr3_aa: CASSQDYLPPGTGELFF
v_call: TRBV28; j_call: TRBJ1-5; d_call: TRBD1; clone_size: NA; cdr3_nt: TGTGCCAGCAGTTACAGGGGTTTTAATCAGCCCCAGCATTTT; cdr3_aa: CASSYRGFNQPQHF
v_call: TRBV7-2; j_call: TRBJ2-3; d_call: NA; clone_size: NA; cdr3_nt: TGTGCCAGCAGCGGGGACTCGGGCACAGATACGCAGTATTTT; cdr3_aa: CASSGDSGTDTQYF
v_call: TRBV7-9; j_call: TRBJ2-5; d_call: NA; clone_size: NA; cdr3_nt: TGTTCCAGCAGTCCCGGTCGACAGCTCCTCTACAAGCAGTACTTC; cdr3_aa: CSSSPGRQLLYKQYF
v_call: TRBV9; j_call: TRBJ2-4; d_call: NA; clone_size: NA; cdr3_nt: TGTGCCAGCAGCAGAGGGGACACCGGGATTCAGTACTTC; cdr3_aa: CASSRGDTGIQYF
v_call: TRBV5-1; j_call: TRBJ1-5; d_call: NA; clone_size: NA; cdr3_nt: TGCGCCAGCAGCTTGGGCCCTACAGGGTCGAATCGGCCCCAGCATTTT; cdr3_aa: CASSLGPTGSNRPQHF
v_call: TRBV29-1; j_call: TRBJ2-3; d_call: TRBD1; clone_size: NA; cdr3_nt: TGCAGCGTGGTAAACCACAGGGGCTCTGGCACAGATACGCAGTATTTT; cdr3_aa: CSVVNHRGSGTDTQYF
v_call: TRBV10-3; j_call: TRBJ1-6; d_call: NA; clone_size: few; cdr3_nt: TGTGCCATCAGTGAGTCTTGGGGTACTTCACCCCTCCACTTT; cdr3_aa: CAISESWGTSPLHF